The next 8 T cell receptor beta chains were all read from a single sample in a study of cytomegalovirus exposure and HLA in healthy donors. In the PCR, 60 Vbeta and 13 Jbeta primers were used. Assay used: immunoSEQ multiplex PCR; TCRdb lists only in-frame clones, some missing. Among 150,000 or so clones listed, just under 80% were seen once. Sequencing was performed on PBMCs. These receptors were obtained from a young man in good health and CMV-seronegative.

V usage is TRBV5-1 and J usage is TRBJ1-2; D remains unclear. Trimming removed 0 bases from V and 1 base from J, with 7 bases in between. The germline V gene encodes CDR1 SGHRS and CDR2 YFSETQ. This CDR3 contains 14 residues. For the CDR3, the DNA is TGCGCCAGCAGCTTGGACAGCAATAACTATGGCTACACCTTC. It translates to CASSLDSNNYGYTF.

The chain combines TRBV5-4 with TRBJ2-5, with D possibly matching TRBD1 (5 bases). Germline lookup yields CDR1 SGHNT and CDR2 YYREEE (reference sequence). Trimming cost V 0 bases and J 0 bases, with 9 bases left between them. CDR3 length equals 15 residues. CDR3 sequence: CASSLEGHYQETQYF. Here the CDR3 DNA reads TGTGCCAGCAGCTTGGAAGGACACTACCAAGAGACCCAGTACTTC.

The CDR3, as DNA: TGTGCCAGCAGCGAGGGTGACAGGGGTGTCCACACCATATATTTT. It encodes CASSEGDRGVHTIYF. J is TRBJ1-3 and V is TRBV2, with 8 bases matching TRBD1. V shed 6 bases, J shed 8 bases, and the junction held 12 bases outside the gene matches. This CDR3 has 15 amino acids. Germline assignment: CDR1 SNHLY and CDR2 FYNNEI.

V is TRBV7-2 and J is TRBJ2-7, with D unclear. V was cut by 3 bases and J by 4 bases, with 4 bases left in between. Germline CDR1 SGHTA, CDR2 FQGNSA. This CDR3 is built from 11 residues. CDR3 nucleotides: TGTGCCAGCAGCTTCTTGTACGAGCAGTACTTC. Translation gives CASSFLYEQYF.

The chain combines TRBV7-9 with TRBJ2-5; 10 bases are a match to TRBD2. CDR1 and CDR2 from the germline V gene are SEHNR and FQNEAQ (reference sequence). The CDR3 extends over 14 amino acids. Trimming cost V 6 bases and J 4 bases; bases outside gene matches: 5. The CDR3 sequence: CASSKSGGGETQYF. In nucleotides, the CDR3 is TGTGCCAGCAGTAAGAGCGGGGGGGGAGAGACCCAGTACTTC.

The V and J genes are TRBV4-3 and TRBJ1-2; 9 positions match TRBD1. The germline gives CDR1 LGHNA, CDR2 YSLEER. Unmatched junction bases numbered 10, after V lost 4 bases and J lost 4 bases. The CDR3 covers 16 residues. CDR3 nucleotide sequence: TGCGCCAGCAGCCCGTTCCCGGGACAGGGAATCTATGGCTACACCTTC. Amino acid sequence: CASSPFPGQGIYGYTF.

CDR3 amino acids: CASSLGGGRYQETQYF. DNA for the CDR3: TGTGCCAGCAGCTTAGGGGGCGGGAGGTACCAAGAGACCCAGTACTTC. The chain uses TRBV11-2 and TRBJ2-5; 8 bases map to TRBD2. The V and J ends lost 1 base and 0 bases, in that order; junction bases with no gene match: 4. Germline CDR1 is SGHAT and CDR2 is FQNNGV. The CDR3 runs 16 residues.

V usage is TRBV11-2 and J usage is TRBJ2-7; possible D gene TRBD2, 6 bases. Per the germline V gene, CDR1 is SGHAT and CDR2 is FQNNGV. The germline V and J ends were trimmed by 11 bases and 0 bases, with 14 bases remaining between them. CDR3 size: 13 residues. The CDR3 sequence: CASHGGYSYEQYF. For the CDR3, the DNA is TGTGCCTCCCATGGGGGGTACTCCTACGAGCAGTACTTC.